Sequencing of this T cell receptor beta chain was carried out in a study of T cell responses to AZD1222 COVID-19 vaccine. Notes on the study in general: As reported, nearly half of all spike-specific TCRs target variant regions that are unmutated. The donor cohort was predominantly white British with a female majority, and clonal diversity may have been underestimated. It was only 6 or 7 AZD1222 recipients who were seropositive at baseline.

The CDR3 is made up of 14 amino acids. Germline assignment: CDR1 MDHEN and CDR2 SYDVKM. V gave up 10 bases and J gave up 2 bases, with 18 bases separating them. Comments on this clone: What it binds is not known.

TCRdb keeps only in-frame clones here, not all; method: immunoSEQ multiplex PCR. Of 110,000 to 150,000 clones listed, 80% to 90% are singletons. The input for sequencing was peripheral blood, taken on day 0 of AZD1222 vaccination. The J gene is TRBJ2-7, the V gene TRBV28, with D perhaps TRBD2 (6 bases). This clonotype was sampled from an adult in good health. The DNA for the CDR3 is TGTGCCATCCTAACTAGCCGGGGGACCTACGAGCAGTACTTC. Encoded protein: CAILTSRGTYEQYF.